This T cell receptor (beta chain) is from a study of brain T cells in children with intractable seizures (dated by TCRdb to about 2021). Concerning the study at large: Resected brain tissue from some 53 pediatric epilepsy surgery cases was initially screened for immune gene transcripts with a NanoString immunology panel. Among the roughly 12 selected surgery cases, pre-surgery blood was additionally sequenced for eight, leaving four cases with brain tissue only.

CDR1 and CDR2, per the germline V gene (reference sequence), are LNHDA and SQIVND. The CDR3 has 14 amino acids, counting the end cysteine and phenylalanine. Of the read, only the CDR3 DNA is kept; its 42 bases are in frame from base 1. V is pared back by 1 base and J by 1 base, with 7 bases lying between the germline termini. The time point label corresponds to: resected brain tissue, or blood drawn just prior to surgery. Surgery cases with the highest brain T cell transcript signatures were selected for TCR beta chain sequencing of brain tissue and, where available, blood. Patients had been treated with at least one anti-epileptic drug before surgery. TCR-sequenced patients were children with drug-resistant epilepsy due to tuberous sclerosis complex, focal cortical dysplasia, Rasmussen encephalitis or hemimegalencephaly. The brain samples were frozen blocks of fresh involved tissue resected during epilepsy surgery. The Monarch genomic DNA purification kit was used to extract bulk genomic DNA from unsorted brain tissue and whole blood.

Broader findings and caveats from the paper: Because sequencing depth was different between pre-surgery and post-surgery blood, clones absent from the pre-surgery sample may reflect undersampling. Both public and private clones were found among the top 50 brain clonotypes, and the most abundant public CDR3 in each case closely resembled known HCMV, EBV or influenza A epitope-specific CDR3s. Viral specificity was inferred solely from CDR3 sequence similarity, and the HCMV serostatus of the patients was not known.

As to this clone: Its antigen remains unidentified. Base qualities are not at hand, and no much larger clone is one base apart.

The immunoSEQ assay was applied to genomic DNA to generate the TCR beta chain sequences. As for how the authors treated the data: CDR3 sequences that did not begin with the conserved framework cysteine at position 104 were removed manually. To get clonality, the normalized Shannon's Diversity Index was subtracted from one, giving values from 0 (maximal diversity) to 1 (oligoclonal). Chi-squared comparison-of-proportions tests assessed whether the same CDR3 differed in frequency between samples, such as brain versus blood. Public clonotypes were identified through searches of immuneACCESS, and similarity to known antiviral clonotypes was evaluated with the VDJdb browser. The clones in this table, taken by TCRdb from immuneACCESS, are in-frame only. Not every clone is retained; where verified, under half of the shortfall comes from an unresolved V gene, and the cause of the rest is unknown. That table is the source of V, J and clone size, and D and trimming were worked out from the DNA. The sample table records fewer than 9,500 clones; around 73% of these occur just once. Around 8.2% of the sample is taken by the ten largest.

This sequence originates from a boy in the first two years of life with tuberous sclerosis and intractable seizures. The material was resected brain tissue, obtained at surgery. The receptor chain draws on TRBV19 and TRBJ1-1; the D gene assignment is ambiguous. The DNA is TGTGCCAGTAGTATAGTGTCCCAGAACACTGAAGCTTTCTTT. The translation is CASSIVSQNTEAFF.